The 9 T cell receptor beta chains below were found in one sample sequenced in a study of T cells in Graves' hyperthyroidism and ophthalmopathy. Amplification of TCR beta CDR3 regions was performed using RNA transcripts as template. The HTBI primer set drove a first-round RT-PCR of the TCR CDR3. TCRdb used MiXCR to reprocess the multiplex PCR reads, holding one entry per CDR3 protein. The sample has roughly 330,000 distinct CDR3 sequences; roughly 17% are singletons. The specimen sequenced was blood. The receptors were sampled from a man aged 25-45 years with Graves' hyperthyroidism.

This clonotype was seen more than once but under ten times. This chain links TRBV20-1 with TRBJ2-5; tentative D call: TRBD2 (5 bases). CDR1 DFQATT and CDR2 SNEGSKA come from the germline V gene (reference sequence). The V end lost 6 bases, the J end lost 7 bases, and 21 bases lay between the germline ends. This CDR3 spans 14 amino acids. CDR3 protein: CSAYTGRRLGTQYF. CDR3 nucleotides: TGCAGTGCGTACACGGGCAGGAGGTTGGGGACCCAGTACTTC.

This clonotype appeared a single time. The V call is TRBV7-8, the J call TRBJ2-5; D unclear. Trimming shortened V by 5 bases and J by 0 bases, and 10 bases separated the two germline ends. The CDR3 consists of 14 residues. Germline values: CDR1 SGHVS, CDR2 FQNEAQ. CDR3 coding DNA: TGTGCCAGCAGCCTCACGGAGTACCAAGAGACCCAGTACTTC. It specifies CASSLTEYQETQYF.

This clonotype was detected many times. The chain is built from TRBV2 and TRBJ1-1; weak D call: TRBD1 (5 bases). The length of the CDR3 is 14 residues. Germline CDR1 SNHLY, CDR2 FYNNEI. The ends were cut back, 4 bases at V and 0 bases at J, with 9 bases in the middle. The CDR3 loop is CASSAMGLNTEAFF. The DNA of the CDR3 is TGTGCCAGCAGTGCGATGGGGCTGAACACTGAAGCTTTCTTT.

This clonotype was counted between two and nine times. The chain has TRBV12-3 or TRBV12-4 and TRBJ2-1; D ambiguous. V gave up 3 bases and J gave up 0 bases, with 6 bases separating them. The CDR3 extends over 14 amino acids. This CDR3 is CASSFSRSYNEQFF. CDR3 in DNA: TGTGCCAGCAGTTTTTCCCGCTCCTACAATGAGCAGTTCTTC.

Many counts were recorded for this clonotype. V usage is TRBV27 and J usage is TRBJ2-5; D might be TRBD2 (6 bases). This CDR3 is built from 16 residues. Trimming shortened V by 6 bases and J by 5 bases, and 22 bases separated the two germline ends. Looked up from germline, CDR1 is MNHEY and CDR2 is SMNVEV (reference sequence). Written as DNA, the CDR3 is TGTGCCAGCAGCAATTCCGGGACTTCGAAGGTGGAGACCCAGTACTTC. Protein product: CASSNSGTSKVETQYF.

This clonotype occurred once. This chain links TRBV5-1 with TRBJ2-5, with a weak D call TRBD1 (5 bases). The CDR3 extends over 14 amino acids. Looked up from germline, CDR1 is SGHRS and CDR2 is YFSETQ. Trimming cost V 7 bases and J 2 bases, with 15 bases left between them. CDR3 sequence reads: CASGMRQYQETQYF. In DNA form, the CDR3 reads TGCGCCAGCGGTATGAGACAGTATCAAGAGACCCAGTACTTC.

This clonotype has ten or more counts. V is TRBV3-1 and J is TRBJ2-3, with 8 bases that match TRBD2. In germline, CDR1 is LGHDT, CDR2 YNNKEL (reference sequence). Trimming removed 2 bases from V and 5 bases from J; junction bases left unmatched: 6. The CDR3 spans 15 residues. CDR3 in amino acids: CASSQREGRVDTQYF. In DNA, the CDR3 is TGTGCCAGCAGCCAACGGGAGGGCCGGGTAGATACGCAGTATTTT.

The sample holds many counts of this clonotype. J is TRBJ2-1 and V is TRBV18, with 10 bases aligning to TRBD1. The CDR3 contains 15 residues. V lost 3 bases and J lost 4; bases outside the gene matches: 3. CDR1 is KGHSH, CDR2 LQKENI, per germline. The CDR3 spells CASSPDRGAYNEQFF. In DNA, the CDR3 is TGTGCCAGCTCACCGGACAGGGGGGCGTACAATGAGCAGTTCTTC.

This clonotype was picked up many times. The V call is TRBV12-3 or TRBV12-4, the J call TRBJ2-1; TRBD2 matches 8 bases. CDR3 size: 12 residues. Unmatched junction bases numbered 11, after V lost 9 bases and J lost 13 bases. The CDR3, as DNA: TGTGCCAGTCACCCGGGACTAGAACCTCAGTTCTTC. It codes for CASHPGLEPQFF.